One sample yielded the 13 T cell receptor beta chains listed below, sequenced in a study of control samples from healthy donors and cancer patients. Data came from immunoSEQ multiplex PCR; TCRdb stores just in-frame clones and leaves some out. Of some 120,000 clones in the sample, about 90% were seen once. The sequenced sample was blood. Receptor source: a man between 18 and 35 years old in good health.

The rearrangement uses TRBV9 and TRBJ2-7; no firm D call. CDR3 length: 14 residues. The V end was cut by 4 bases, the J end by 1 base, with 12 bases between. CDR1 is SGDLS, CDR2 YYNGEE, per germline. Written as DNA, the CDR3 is TGTGCCAGCAGCCTAAGACCTTTTTCCTACGAGCAGTACTTC. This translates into CASSLRPFSYEQYF.

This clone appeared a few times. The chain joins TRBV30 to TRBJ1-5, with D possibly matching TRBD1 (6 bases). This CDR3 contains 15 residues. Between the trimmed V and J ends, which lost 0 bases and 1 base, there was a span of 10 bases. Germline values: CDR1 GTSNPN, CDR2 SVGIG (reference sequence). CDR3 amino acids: CAWSVGTLSNQPQHF. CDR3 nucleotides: TGTGCCTGGAGTGTCGGGACATTGAGCAATCAGCCCCAGCATTTT.

CDR3 region: CASSAQRTSTDTQYF. Here the CDR3 DNA reads TGTGCCAGCAGCGCACAAAGGACTAGCACAGATACGCAGTATTTT. The genes are TRBV6-4 and TRBJ2-3; D perhaps matches TRBD2 (5 bases). The CDR3 extends over 15 amino acids. CDR1 is MRHNA and CDR2 is SNTAGT in the germline V gene. V lost 6 bases and J lost 0, with 13 bases in between.

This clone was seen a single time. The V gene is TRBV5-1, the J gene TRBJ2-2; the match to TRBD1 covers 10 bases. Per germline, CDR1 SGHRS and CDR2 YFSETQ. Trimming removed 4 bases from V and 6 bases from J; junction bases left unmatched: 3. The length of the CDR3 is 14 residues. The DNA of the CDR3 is TGCGCCAGCAGCCGGACAGGGGGGGCCGGGGAGCTGTTTTTT. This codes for CASSRTGGAGELFF.

CDR3 sequence (DNA): TGTGCCAGCAGCCCGAGGGGCGGCGGGACAGTTAATTCACCCCTCCACTTT. It specifies CASSPRGGGTVNSPLHF. This chain joins TRBV3-1 (or the pseudogene TRBV3-2) and TRBJ1-6, with 7 nucleotides matching TRBD1. After removal of 4 bases from V and 6 bases from J, the junction contained 12 bases not matched to a gene. CDR3 length: 17 amino acids. CDR1 LGHDT and CDR2 YNNKEL come from the germline V gene (reference sequence).

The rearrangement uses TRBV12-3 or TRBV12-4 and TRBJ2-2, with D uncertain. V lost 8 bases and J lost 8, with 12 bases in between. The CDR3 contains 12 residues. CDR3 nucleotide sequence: TGTGCCAGCGTAGGAGCCCTTGGGGAGCTGTTTTTT. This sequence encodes CASVGALGELFF.

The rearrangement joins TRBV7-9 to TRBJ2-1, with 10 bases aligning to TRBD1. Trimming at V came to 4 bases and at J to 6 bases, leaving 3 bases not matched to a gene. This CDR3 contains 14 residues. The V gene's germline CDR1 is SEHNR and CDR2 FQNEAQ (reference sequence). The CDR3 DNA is TGTGCCAGCAGCTCGGGGACAGGGGTCAATGAGCAGTTCTTC. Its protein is CASSSGTGVNEQFF.

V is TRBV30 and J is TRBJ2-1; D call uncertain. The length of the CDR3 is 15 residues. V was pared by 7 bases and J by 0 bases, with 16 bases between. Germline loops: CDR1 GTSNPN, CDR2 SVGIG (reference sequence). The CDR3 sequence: CAFHIPRDSYNEQFF. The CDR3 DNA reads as TGTGCCTTTCATATTCCTCGTGACTCCTACAATGAGCAGTTCTTC.

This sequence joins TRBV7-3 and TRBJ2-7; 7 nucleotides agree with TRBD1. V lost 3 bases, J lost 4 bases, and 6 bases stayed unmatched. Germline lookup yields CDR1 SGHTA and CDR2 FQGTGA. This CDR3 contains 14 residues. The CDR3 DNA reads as TGTGCCAGCAGCTTTGGCGGCAGGGGGTACGAGCAGTACTTC. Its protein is CASSFGGRGYEQYF.

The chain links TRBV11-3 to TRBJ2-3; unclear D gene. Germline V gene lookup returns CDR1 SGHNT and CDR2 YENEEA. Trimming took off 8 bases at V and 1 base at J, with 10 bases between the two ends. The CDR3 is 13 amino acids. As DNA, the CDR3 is TGTGCCAGCGGGGAACTCCGCACAGATACGCAGTATTTT. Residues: CASGELRTDTQYF.

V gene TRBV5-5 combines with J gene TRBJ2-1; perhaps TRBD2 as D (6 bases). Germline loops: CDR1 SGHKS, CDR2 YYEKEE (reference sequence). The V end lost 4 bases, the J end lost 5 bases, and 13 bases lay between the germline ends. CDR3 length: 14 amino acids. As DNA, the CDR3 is TGTGCCAGCAGCCCGCGACTAGAGAACAATGAGCAGTTCTTC. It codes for CASSPRLENNEQFF.

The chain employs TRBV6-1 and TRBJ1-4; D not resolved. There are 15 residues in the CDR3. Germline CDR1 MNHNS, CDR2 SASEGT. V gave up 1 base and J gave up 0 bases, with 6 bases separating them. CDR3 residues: CASSEERATNEKLFF. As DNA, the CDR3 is TGTGCCAGCAGTGAAGAACGCGCAACTAATGAAAAACTGTTTTTT.

The CDR3 loop reads CASIDRSYGYTF. As DNA, the CDR3 is TGCGCCAGCATCGATAGGTCCTATGGCTACACCTTC. This chain links TRBV4-1 with TRBJ1-2; D unclear. This CDR3 comprises 12 residues. Trimming took 7 bases from V and 4 from J, leaving 10 bases between them. Germline V CDR1 and CDR2: MGHRA, YSYEKL.